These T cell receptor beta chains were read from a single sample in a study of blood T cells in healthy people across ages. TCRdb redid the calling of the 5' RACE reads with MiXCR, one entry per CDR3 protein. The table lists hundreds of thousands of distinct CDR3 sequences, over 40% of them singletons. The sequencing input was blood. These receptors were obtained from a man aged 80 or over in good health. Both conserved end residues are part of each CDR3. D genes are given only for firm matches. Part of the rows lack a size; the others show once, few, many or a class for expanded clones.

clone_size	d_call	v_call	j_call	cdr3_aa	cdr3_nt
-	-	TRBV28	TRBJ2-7	CASIGGALRGEQYF	TGTGCCAGCATTGGAGGGGCCCTACGGGGCGAGCAGTACTTC
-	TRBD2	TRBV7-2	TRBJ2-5	CASSSPRGGFSETQYF	TGTGCCAGCAGCTCTCCGAGGGGAGGGTTCTCGGAGACCCAGTACTTC
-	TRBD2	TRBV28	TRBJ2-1	CASSPGLAGERAYNEQFF	TGTGCCAGCAGCCCTGGACTAGCGGGAGAGAGGGCTTACAATGAGCAGTTCTTC
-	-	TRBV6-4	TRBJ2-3	CASREGASDTQYF	TGTGCCAGCAGGGAGGGGGCATCAGATACGCAGTATTTT
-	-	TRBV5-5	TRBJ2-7	CASSYDGSSYNEQYF	TGTGCCAGCAGCTACGACGGAAGCTCCTACAATGAGCAGTACTTC
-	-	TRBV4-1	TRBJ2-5	CASSQTGMQETQYF	TGCGCCAGCAGCCAAACCGGGATGCAAGAGACCCAGTACTTC
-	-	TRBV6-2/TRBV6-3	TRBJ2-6	CASSQYSSGANVLTF	TGTGCCAGCAGTCAATACAGTTCTGGGGCCAACGTCCTGACTTTC
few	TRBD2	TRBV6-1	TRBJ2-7	CATLRTSGFYEQYF	TGTGCCACTCTCCGGACTAGCGGCTTCTACGAGCAGTACTTC
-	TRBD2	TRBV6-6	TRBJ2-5	CACSPPSGGVIQETQYF	TGTGCCTGCAGCCCTCCTAGCGGGGGGGTAATCCAAGAGACCCAGTACTTC
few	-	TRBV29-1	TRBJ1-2	CSVTLAEYGYTF	TGCAGCGTTACCTTGGCAGAATATGGCTACACCTTC
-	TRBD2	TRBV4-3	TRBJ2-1	CASSQGVAGGSNEQFF	TGCGCCAGCAGCCAAGGGGTAGCGGGGGGGAGTAATGAGCAGTTCTTC
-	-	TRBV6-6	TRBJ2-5	CASKAGGFVETQYF	TGTGCCAGCAAAGCAGGGGGGTTCGTGGAGACCCAGTACTTC
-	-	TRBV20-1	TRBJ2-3	CSAIVSGESTDTQYF	TGCAGTGCTATAGTATCGGGGGAAAGCACAGATACGCAGTATTTT
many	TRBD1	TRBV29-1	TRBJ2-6	CSVVAGQESGANVLTF	TGCAGCGTTGTGGCGGGACAGGAGTCTGGGGCCAACGTCCTGACTTTC
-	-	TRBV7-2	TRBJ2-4	CASSLAQGKNIQYF	TGTGCCAGCAGCTTAGCTCAGGGGAAAAACATTCAGTACTTC
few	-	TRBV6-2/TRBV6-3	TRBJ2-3	CASRLTETSTDTQYF	TGTGCCAGCAGACTAACAGAGACTAGCACAGATACGCAGTATTTT
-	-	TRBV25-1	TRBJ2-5	CASSERPGRVAQETQYF	TGTGCCAGCAGTGAAAGACCAGGGAGAGTAGCCCAAGAGACCCAGTACTTC
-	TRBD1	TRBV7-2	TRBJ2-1	CASSSRTGQETQFF	TGCGCCAGCAGCTCCCGGACAGGACAAGAGACCCAGTTCTTC
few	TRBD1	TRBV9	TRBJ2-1	CASSRQGGYNEQFF	TGTGCCAGCAGCCGACAGGGGGGGTACAATGAGCAGTTCTTC
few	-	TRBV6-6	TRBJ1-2	CASSYSLSNYGYTF	TGTGCCAGCAGTTACTCGCTATCTAACTATGGCTACACCTTC
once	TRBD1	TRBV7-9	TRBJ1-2	CASSLEIGTGNYGYTF	TGTGCCAGCAGCTTAGAAATCGGGACAGGGAACTATGGCTACACTTTC
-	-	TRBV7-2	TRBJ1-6	CASSLSPPRSSYNSPLHF	TGTGCCAGCAGCTTAAGCCCGCCCAGGAGCTCCTATAATTCACCCCTCCACTTT
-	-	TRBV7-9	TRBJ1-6	CASSLPDYSPLHF	TGTGCCAGCAGCTTACCGGATTATTCACCCCTCCACTTT
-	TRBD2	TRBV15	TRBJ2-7	CATSREAGAYEQYF	TGTGCCACCAGCAGAGAAGCGGGAGCCTACGAGCAGTACTTC
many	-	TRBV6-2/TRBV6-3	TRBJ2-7	CASTQPSHTYEQYF	TGTGCCAGCACCCAGCCCAGCCACACCTACGAGCAGTACTTC
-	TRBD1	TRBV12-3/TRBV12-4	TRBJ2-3	CASSKRLQGARGTDTQYF	TGTGCCAGCAGTAAGAGACTACAGGGGGCGAGGGGCACAGATACGCAGTATTTT
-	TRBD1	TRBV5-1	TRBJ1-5	CASSLEGANNQPQHF	TGCGCCAGCAGCTTGGAGGGGGCGAACAATCAGCCCCAGCATTTT
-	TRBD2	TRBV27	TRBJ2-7	CASSLSLGDYRSSYNEQYF	TGTGCCAGCAGTTTATCTTTAGGGGACTACCGGAGCTCCTACAATGAGCAGTACTTC
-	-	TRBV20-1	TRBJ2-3	CSASLSSTDTQYF	TGCAGTGCTAGTCTAAGTAGCACAGATACGCAGTATTTT
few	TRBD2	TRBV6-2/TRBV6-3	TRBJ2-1	CASSYRAGGDEQFF	TGTGCCAGCAGTTACAGGGCGGGGGGCGATGAGCAGTTCTTC
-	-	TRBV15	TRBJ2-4	CATSSLGNAKNIQYF	TGTGCCACCAGCAGCCTCGGGAATGCCAAAAACATTCAGTACTTC
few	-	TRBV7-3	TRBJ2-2	CASSKTSNSMTGELFF	TGTGCCAGCAGCAAAACCTCTAATTCTATGACCGGGGAGCTGTTTTTT
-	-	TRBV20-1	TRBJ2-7	CSHLSQSPYNEQYF	TGCAGCCATCTTTCCCAAAGCCCCTACAATGAGCAGTACTTC
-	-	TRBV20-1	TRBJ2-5	CSASRLGQETQYF	TGCAGTGCTTCCCGTCTTGGCCAAGAGACCCAGTACTTC
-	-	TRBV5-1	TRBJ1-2	CASSSRFKDPINYGYTF	TGCGCCAGCAGCTCCCGCTTCAAAGACCCGATTAACTATGGCTACACCTTC
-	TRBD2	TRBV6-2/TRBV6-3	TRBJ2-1	CASRPPAREWWYNEQFF	TGTGCCAGCAGGCCGCCGGCGCGGGAGTGGTGGTACAATGAGCAGTTCTTC
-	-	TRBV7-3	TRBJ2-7	CASSPNGRSSYEQYF	TGTGCCAGCAGCCCAAACGGACGGAGCTCCTACGAGCAGTACTTC
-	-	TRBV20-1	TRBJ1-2	CSARGGQVVNYGYTF	TGCAGTGCTAGAGGGGGGCAGGTAGTAAACTATGGCTACACCTTC
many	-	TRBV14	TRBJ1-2	CASSPGVFYTF	TGTGCCAGCAGCCCTGGGGTGTTCTACACCTTC
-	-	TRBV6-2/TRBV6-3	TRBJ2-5	CASSPGGVGGTQYF	TGTGCCAGCAGCCCCGGAGGGGTAGGTGGGACCCAGTACTTC
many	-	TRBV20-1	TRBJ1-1	CSARVIGGGWNTEAFF	TGCAGTGCTAGAGTGATCGGCGGAGGCTGGAACACTGAAGCTTTCTTT
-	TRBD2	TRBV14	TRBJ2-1	CASSPRLAGSYNEQFF	TGTGCCAGCAGCCCGAGACTAGCGGGGTCCTACAATGAGCAGTTCTTC
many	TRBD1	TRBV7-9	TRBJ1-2	CASSTSTGGPTANYGYTF	TGTGCCAGCAGCACATCGACAGGGGGTCCTACAGCTAACTATGGCTACACCTTC
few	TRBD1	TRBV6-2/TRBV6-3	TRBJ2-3	CASRSTGIGLGTQYF	TGTGCCAGCAGATCGACAGGGATTGGGTTAGGTACGCAGTATTTT